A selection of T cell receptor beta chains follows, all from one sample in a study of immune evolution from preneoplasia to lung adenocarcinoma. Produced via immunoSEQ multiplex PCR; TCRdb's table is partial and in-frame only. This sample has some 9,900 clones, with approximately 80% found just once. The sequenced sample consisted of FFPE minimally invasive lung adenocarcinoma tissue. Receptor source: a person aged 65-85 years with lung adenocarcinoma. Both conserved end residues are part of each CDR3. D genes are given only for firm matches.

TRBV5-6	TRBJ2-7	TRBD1	CATFRTGGSGGYEQYF
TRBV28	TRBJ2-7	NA	CASSSTVPYEQYF
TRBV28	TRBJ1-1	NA	CASSPSDRNTEAFF
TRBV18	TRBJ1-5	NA	CASSGGGNQPQHF
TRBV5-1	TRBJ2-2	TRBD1	CASSFKTGLAGELFF
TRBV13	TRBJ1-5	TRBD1	CASSLRQGSVANQPQHF
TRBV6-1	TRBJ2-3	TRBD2	CASSEEAGGRDTQYF
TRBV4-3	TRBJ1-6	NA	CASSHRLRDPNSPLHF
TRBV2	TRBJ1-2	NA	CASSVTKTTGYTF
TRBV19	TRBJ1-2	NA	CASSPLDGRAESGYTF
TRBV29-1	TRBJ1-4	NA	CSVADPVQEDSANEKLFF
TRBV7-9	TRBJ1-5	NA	CASSFPGENQPQHF
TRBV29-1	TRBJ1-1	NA	CSVVGQITEAFF